A single T cell receptor (beta chain) is shown here with its context. As yet, its antigen is unknown. Among the donors, all were healthy bone marrow donors. Vbeta (60) and Jbeta (13) primers were used in the PCR. Method: immunoSEQ multiplex PCR; TCRdb's copy keeps in-frame clones and lacks some. The sample lists roughly 130,000 clones; around 79% were seen once. This entry belongs to a study of cytomegalovirus exposure and HLA in healthy donors. Trimming at V came to 4 bases and at J to 5 bases, leaving 7 bases not matched to a gene. CDR3 length: 14 residues. The germline V gene encodes CDR1 SGHTA and CDR2 FQGNSA. The study's findings and limits: Evidence from a later analysis indicated that most CMV-associated TCR beta chains looked HLA-restricted. Cytomegalovirus association was listed for 164 TCR beta chains.

The rearrangement uses TRBV7-2 and TRBJ2-5, with 7 bases that match TRBD2. This receptor was identified in a middle-aged woman in good health and CMV-seropositive. The sample comprised PBMCs. CDR3 loop: CASSWKVGGETQYF. CDR3 sequence (DNA): TGTGCCAGCAGCTGGAAAGTGGGGGGGGAGACCCAGTACTTC.